One and the same sample provided the 4 T cell receptor beta chains below, sequenced in a study of PD-L1 blockade in urothelial cancer. Sequenced by immunoSEQ multiplex PCR; TCRdb stores in-frame clones only, minus some. The data show approximately 38,000 clones, around 88% seen once. Sequenced here: PBMCs, sampled around atezolizumab (anti-PD-L1) treatment. The receptor source for this set is a man between 60 and 75 years old with urothelial cancer.

By its share, this clone is large. The chain employs TRBV28 and TRBJ2-1; TRBD2 agrees at 7 bases. J lost 8 bases, V lost 5 bases, and 21 bases had no gene match. From germline, CDR1 is MDHEN and CDR2 SYDVKM. This CDR3 spans 18 amino acids. The CDR3 spells CASSLEFVGEGILDEQFF. The CDR3 DNA reads as TGTGCCAGCAGTCTGGAGTTTGTGGGGGAGGGTATTCTCGATGAGCAGTTCTTC.

The rearrangement uses TRBV10-3 and TRBJ1-1; D remains unclear. Per the germline V gene, CDR1 is ENHRY and CDR2 is SYGVKD. There are 16 residues in the CDR3. V was trimmed by 0 bases and J by 0 bases, leaving 11 bases between them. CDR3 coding DNA: TGTGCCATCAGTGAGTCACTACCACCTATGAACACTGAAGCTTTCTTT. Protein: CAISESLPPMNTEAFF.

This rearrangement joins TRBV7-9 to TRBJ2-5, with 7 nucleotides matching TRBD1. CDR1 is SEHNR and CDR2 is FQNEAQ in the germline V gene (reference sequence). After removal of 5 bases from V and 2 bases from J, the junction contained 5 bases not matched to a gene. The CDR3 covers 14 residues. CDR3 protein: CASSNDRAQETQYF. The CDR3 DNA is TGTGCCAGCAGCAACGACAGGGCTCAAGAGACCCAGTACTTC.

This clone has just a few counts. The chain employs TRBV5-5 and TRBJ1-5; D is unresolved. The CDR3 covers 15 residues. Germline-derived CDR1 and CDR2 are SGHKS and YYEKEE (reference sequence). V lost 4 bases to trimming and J lost 3 bases, with 14 bases between them. The CDR3 DNA sequence: TGTGCCAGCAGCCCCGGAGGGCAGCCCAATCAGCCCCAGCATTTT. Protein: CASSPGGQPNQPQHF.